This is a list of T cell receptor beta chains from one sample in a study of human T cells and chemical hapten exposure. MiXCR, applied by TCRdb to the RACE reads, yields one record per CDR3 protein. The sample holds just over 95,000 distinct CDR3 sequences, 25% to 35% seen once. Here the sequenced sample was whole blood, taken in connection with sensitization to the hapten diphenylcyclopropenone (DPC). These receptors originate from a man aged 35 to 55 with alopecia areata. Some clones in this sample may be carry-over from other donors' samples. The CDR3 runs from the conserved cysteine through the conserved F or W. Each record gives: D gene, clone size, V gene, J gene, CDR3 protein, CDR3 DNA. D genes are given only for firm matches. Rows give clone size only sometimes, using once, few, many, or a class for an expanded clone.

>.|few|TRBV25-1|TRBJ1-5
CASSSGRQNQPQHF
TGTGCCAGCAGTTCAGGGAGGCAAAATCAGCCCCAGCATTTT
>.|few|TRBV28|TRBJ1-2
CASTPGATNYGYTF
TGTGCCAGCACCCCCGGAGCTACTAACTATGGCTACACCTTC
>TRBD1|.|TRBV7-2|TRBJ1-1
CASSLGPHTYSDRAEAFF
TGTGCCAGCAGCTTGGGTCCCCACACATATTCGGACAGGGCTGAAGCTTTCTTT
>.|.|TRBV5-4|TRBJ2-2
CASSLESRNTGELFF
TGTGCCAGCAGCTTGGAGTCTAGAAACACCGGGGAGCTGTTTTTT
>.|.|TRBV27|TRBJ1-5
CASSLRDNQPQHF
TGTGCCAGCAGTTTGCGAGACAATCAGCCCCAGCATTTT
>TRBD2|.|TRBV6-2/TRBV6-3|TRBJ2-3
CASANAGGRTQYF
TGTGCCAGCGCCAACGCGGGAGGGAGAACGCAGTATTTT
>TRBD2|few|TRBV4-2|TRBJ2-3
CASSQEGLAGGPTDTQYF
TGTGCCAGCAGCCAAGAGGGGCTAGCGGGAGGGCCAACAGATACGCAGTATTTT
>.|few|TRBV2|TRBJ2-2
CASSKDVGELFF
TGTGCCAGCAGTAAGGACGTCGGGGAGCTGTTTTTT
>.|.|TRBV20-1|TRBJ1-4
CSAPIGATNEKLFF
TGCAGTGCCCCAATCGGGGCAACTAATGAAAAACTGTTTTTT
>TRBD2|.|TRBV6-5|TRBJ2-7
CASRTTSGRPPNF
TGTGCCAGCAGGACCACTAGCGGGAGGCCTCCCAATTTC
>.|many|TRBV5-6|TRBJ2-7
CASSLRGSYEQYF
TGTGCCAGCAGCTTGCGGGGTTCCTACGAGCAGTACTTC
>.|.|TRBV20-1|TRBJ1-5
CSADRDTNQPQHF
TGCAGTGCTGACCGGGACACCAATCAGCCCCAGCATTTT
>.|.|TRBV20-1|TRBJ2-2
CSARRTVATGELFF
TGCAGTGCTAGACGGACAGTCGCCACCGGGGAGCTGTTTTTT
>.|few|TRBV20-1|TRBJ2-3
CSAREASTDTQYF
TGCAGTGCTAGAGAAGCTAGCACAGATACGCAGTATTTT
>TRBD1|.|TRBV5-1|TRBJ2-3
CASSSRDRGRADTQYF
TGCGCCAGCAGCTCCCGGGACAGGGGGCGAGCAGATACGCAGTATTTT
>.|.|TRBV5-1|TRBJ2-5
CASSLEGAGETQYF
TGCGCCAGCAGCTTGGAAGGGGCTGGGGAGACCCAGTACTTC
>.|.|TRBV12-3/TRBV12-4|TRBJ1-4
CASSLRRNNNEKLFF
TGTGCCAGCAGTTTGAGACGGAACAATAATGAAAAACTGTTTTTT
>.|.|TRBV6-2/TRBV6-3|TRBJ1-1
CASSYEQNTEAFF
TGTGCCAGCAGTTACGAACAAAACACTGAAGCTTTCTTT
>.|.|TRBV5-1|TRBJ1-4
CASSFGGAGEKLFF
TGCGCCAGCAGCTTTGGGGGCGCCGGTGAAAAACTGTTTTTT
>.|.|TRBV10-2|TRBJ2-2
CASFRGSANTGELFF
TGCGCCAGCTTCCGGGGTAGCGCGAACACCGGGGAGCTGTTTTTT
>.|.|TRBV10-3|TRBJ2-5
CAISHEETQYF
TGTGCCATCAGCCACGAAGAGACCCAGTACTTC
>.|few|TRBV20-1|TRBJ2-5
CSASTLGHQETQYF
TGCAGTGCCAGCACCCTGGGACATCAAGAGACCCAGTACTTC
>.|.|TRBV12-5|TRBJ2-3
CASGPAGTGTDTQYF
TGTGCTAGTGGTCCAGCCGGGACTGGCACAGATACGCAGTATTTT
>TRBD2|.|TRBV6-5|TRBJ2-3
CASSYSGSGRSTDTQYF
TGTGCCAGCAGTTACTCGGGAAGCGGGAGAAGCACAGATACGCAGTATTTT
>.|.|TRBV11-2|TRBJ1-4
CASSPGQGLATNEKLFF
TGTGCCAGCAGCCCCGGGCAGGGGCTAGCAACTAATGAAAAACTGTTTTTT
>.|few|TRBV5-5|TRBJ2-7
CASSLASTRLYEQYF
TGTGCCAGCAGCTTGGCCAGCACCCGACTGTACGAGCAGTACTTC
>.|few|TRBV28|TRBJ2-7
CASSLDPTGSYEQYF
TGTGCCAGCAGTTTAGACCCGACAGGCTCCTACGAGCAGTACTTC
>.|.|TRBV6-5|TRBJ2-2
CASSYGGGELFF
TGTGCCAGCAGTTACGGGGGCGGGGAGCTGTTTTTT
>TRBD2|.|TRBV12-3/TRBV12-4|TRBJ2-7
CASSFRGRTYEQYF
TGTGCCAGCAGTTTTCGCGGGAGGACCTACGAGCAGTACTTC
>.|.|TRBV21-1|TRBJ1-1
CASSNPSNRFMSFQYPGQYTEAFF
TGTGCCAGCAGCAACCCCTCAAACCGTTTCATGAGTTTTCAGTATCCCGGACAGTACACTGAAGCTTTCTTT
>TRBD2|once|TRBV20-1|TRBJ2-7
CSARGGRDEQYF
TGCAGTGCGCGCGGCGGGAGGGATGAGCAGTACTTC
>TRBD1|.|TRBV12-3/TRBV12-4|TRBJ1-5
CASSIRTGANQPQHF
TGTGCCAGCAGTATCAGGACAGGGGCAAATCAGCCCCAGCATTTT
>TRBD1|.|TRBV7-9|TRBJ1-1
CASSLVNTGVRSAFF
TGTGCCAGCAGCTTAGTGAATACAGGGGTTCGATCAGCTTTCTTT
>.|.|TRBV6-5|TRBJ2-6
CASSYRDSPSGANVLTF
TGTGCCAGCAGTTATCGCGACAGCCCCTCTGGGGCCAACGTCCTGACTTTC
>TRBD1|.|TRBV10-1|TRBJ2-5
CASSEPGQGRPEETQYF
TGCGCCAGCAGTGAGCCGGGACAGGGAAGGCCCGAAGAGACCCAGTACTTC
>.|.|TRBV9|TRBJ2-3
CASSVVSTPDTQYF
TGTGCCAGCAGCGTAGTGTCTACTCCAGATACGCAGTATTTT
>.|.|TRBV6-1|TRBJ1-3
CASSGVRSGSGNTIYF
TGTGCCAGCAGTGGGGTACGGTCTGGCTCTGGAAACACCATATATTTT